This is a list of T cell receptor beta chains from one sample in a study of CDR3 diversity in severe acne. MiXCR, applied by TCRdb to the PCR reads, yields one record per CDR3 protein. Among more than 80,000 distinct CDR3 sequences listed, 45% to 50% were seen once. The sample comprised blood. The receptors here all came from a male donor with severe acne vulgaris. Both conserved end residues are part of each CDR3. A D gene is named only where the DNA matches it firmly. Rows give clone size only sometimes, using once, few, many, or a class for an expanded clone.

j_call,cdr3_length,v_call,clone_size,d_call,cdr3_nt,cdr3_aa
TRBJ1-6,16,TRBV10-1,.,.,TGTGCCAGCAGTTACAACACCCTCGGGAGTAATTCACCCCTCCACTTT,CASSYNTLGSNSPLHF
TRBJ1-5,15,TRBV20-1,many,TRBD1,TGCAGTGCTAGGGGGGACAGGGCTAGCAATCAGCCCCAGCATTTT,CSARGDRASNQPQHF
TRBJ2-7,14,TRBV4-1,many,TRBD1,TGCGCCAGCAGCCGTGGACAGGGGGCCTGGGAGCAGTACTTC,CASSRGQGAWEQYF
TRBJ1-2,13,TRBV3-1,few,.,TGTGCCAGCAGCCCCCCGTCCCTTGGGGGCTACACCTTC,CASSPPSLGGYTF
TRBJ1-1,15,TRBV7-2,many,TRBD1,TGTGCCAGCAGCTTAGCAGGGACAGCAAACTTGAAAGCTTTCTTT,CASSLAGTANLKAFF
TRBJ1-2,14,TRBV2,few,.,TGTGCCAGCAGTGGGGACAACGCTGGGGTCGGCTACACCTTC,CASSGDNAGVGYTF
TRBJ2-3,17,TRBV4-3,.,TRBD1,TGCGCCAGCAGCCAAGATGGGACAGGGGGCTACACAGATACGCAGTATTTT,CASSQDGTGGYTDTQYF
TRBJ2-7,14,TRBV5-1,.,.,TGCGCCAGCAGCTTGGCGGGGTTTCTCTACGAGCAGTACTTC,CASSLAGFLYEQYF
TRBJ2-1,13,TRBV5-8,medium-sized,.,TGTGCCAGCAGCAGCAGGGACTACAATGAGCAGTTCTTC,CASSSRDYNEQFF
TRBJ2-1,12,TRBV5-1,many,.,TGCGCCAGCAGAGGGTCGGGAGATGAGCAGTTCTTC,CASRGSGDEQFF
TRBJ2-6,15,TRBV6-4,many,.,TGTGCCAGCAGTCCCGACATCTCTGGGGCCAACGTCCTGACTTTC,CASSPDISGANVLTF
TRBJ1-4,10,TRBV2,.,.,TGTGCCTCACGGGGAGTCCACCTGTTTTTT,CASRGVHLFF
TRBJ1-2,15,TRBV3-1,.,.,TGTGCCAGCAGCCCAATGTTGTATTCTAACTATGGCTACACCTTC,CASSPMLYSNYGYTF
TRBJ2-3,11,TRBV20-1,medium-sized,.,TGCAGTGCTGGAGGAACAGATACGCAGTATTTT,CSAGGTDTQYF
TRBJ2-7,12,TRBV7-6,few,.,TGTGCCAGCAGCTTAGGCGGTTCCGAGCAGTACTTC,CASSLGGSEQYF
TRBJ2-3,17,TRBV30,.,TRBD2,TGTGCCTGGAGTGTACGTGGGAGGGTATTAGGCACAGATACGCAGTATTTT,CAWSVRGRVLGTDTQYF
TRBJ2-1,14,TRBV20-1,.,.,TGCAGTGCTAGAGAGCGTAGGACTTTAAATGAGCAGTTCTTC,CSARERRTLNEQFF
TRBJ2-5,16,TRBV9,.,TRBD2,TGTGCCAGCAGCGTAGTCCCCCTAGCGGAACAAGAGACCCAGTACTTC,CASSVVPLAEQETQYF
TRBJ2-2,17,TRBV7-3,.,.,TGTGCCAGCAGGCGACCTATGACTTGCTATAACACCGGGGAGCTGTTTTTT,CASRRPMTCYNTGELFF
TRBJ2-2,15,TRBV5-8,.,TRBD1,TGTGCCAGCAGCCGGGACAGTCCTCATTCCGGGGAGCTGTTTTTT,CASSRDSPHSGELFF
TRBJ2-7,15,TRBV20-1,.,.,TGCAGTGCTAGAGACACCGGGACTGGGAACTACGAGCAGTACTTC,CSARDTGTGNYEQYF
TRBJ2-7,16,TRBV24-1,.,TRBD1,TGTGCCACCAGTGAAAGAGGGACAGGGGGCTCCTACGAGCAGTACTTC,CATSERGTGGSYEQYF
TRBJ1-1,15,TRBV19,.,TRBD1,TGTGCCAGTAACAGGGGGCCCGGCCCGAACACTGAAGCTTTCTTT,CASNRGPGPNTEAFF
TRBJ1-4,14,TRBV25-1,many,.,TGTGCCAGCAGTGAAGGATCGGGAGATGAAAAACTGTTTTTT,CASSEGSGDEKLFF
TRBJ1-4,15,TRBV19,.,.,TGTGCCAGTAGTATAACCGGAACCAATAATGAAAAACTGTTTTTT,CASSITGTNNEKLFF
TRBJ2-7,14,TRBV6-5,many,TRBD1,TGTGCCAGCTGGGCCGCGGACAGGGCCTACGAGCAGTACTTC,CASWAADRAYEQYF
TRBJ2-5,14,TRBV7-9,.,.,TGTGCCAGCAGCTCGGGCGGGACACCGGAGACCCAGTACTTC,CASSSGGTPETQYF
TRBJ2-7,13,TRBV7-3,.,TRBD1,TGTGCCAGCAGCTTTACAGGGGGCGCCGAGCAGTACTTC,CASSFTGGAEQYF
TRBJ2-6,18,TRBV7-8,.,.,TGTGCCAGCAGCTTAGGGGGGACACCCAACTCTGGGGCCAACGTCCTGACTTTC,CASSLGGTPNSGANVLTF
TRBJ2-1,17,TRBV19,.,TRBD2,TGTGCCAGTAGTATAGTGGCTAGCGGGAGGGCCTCGTATGAGCAGTTCTTC,CASSIVASGRASYEQFF
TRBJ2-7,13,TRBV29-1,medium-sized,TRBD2,TGCAGTGCTGGGACTAGCGGGAGCTACGAGCAGTACTTC,CSAGTSGSYEQYF
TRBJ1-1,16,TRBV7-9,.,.,TGTGCCAGCAGTCCGGTGGGCAGACCGGTTGAAACTGAAGCTTTCTTT,CASSPVGRPVETEAFF
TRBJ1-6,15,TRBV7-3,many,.,TGTGCCAGCAGCCCTCGGGGGGGCTTAGTTTCACCCCTCCACTTT,CASSPRGGLVSPLHF